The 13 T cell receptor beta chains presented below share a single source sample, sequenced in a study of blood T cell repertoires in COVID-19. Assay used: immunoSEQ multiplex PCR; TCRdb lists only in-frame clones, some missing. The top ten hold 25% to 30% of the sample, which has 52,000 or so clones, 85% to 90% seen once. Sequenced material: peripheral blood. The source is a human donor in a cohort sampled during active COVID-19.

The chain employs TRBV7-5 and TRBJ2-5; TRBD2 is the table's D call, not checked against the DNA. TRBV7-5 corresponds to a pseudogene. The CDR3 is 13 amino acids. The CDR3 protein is CVRSWRGYETQYF. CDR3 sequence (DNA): TGTGTCAGAAGCTGGCGGGGATACGAGACCCAGTACTTC.

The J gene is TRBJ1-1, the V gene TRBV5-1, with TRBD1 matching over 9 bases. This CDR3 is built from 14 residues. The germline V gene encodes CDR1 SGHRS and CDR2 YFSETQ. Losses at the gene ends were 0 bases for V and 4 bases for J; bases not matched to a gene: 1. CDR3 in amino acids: CASSLGTGATEAFF. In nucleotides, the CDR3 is TGCGCCAGCAGCTTGGGGACAGGGGCCACTGAAGCTTTCTTT.

The chain's CDR3 is CASSPDRAQETQYF. In DNA, the CDR3 is TGTGCCAGCAGTCCCGACAGGGCCCAAGAGACCCAGTACTTC. This chain joins TRBV27 and TRBJ2-5; 7 bases align to TRBD1. With V trimmed by 5 bases and J by 1 base, 4 bases remained unmatched. This CDR3 is 14 amino acids long. Germline CDR1 MNHEY, CDR2 SMNVEV (reference sequence).

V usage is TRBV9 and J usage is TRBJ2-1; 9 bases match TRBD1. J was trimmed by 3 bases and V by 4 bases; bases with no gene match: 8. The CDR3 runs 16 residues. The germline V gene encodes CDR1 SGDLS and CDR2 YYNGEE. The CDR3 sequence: CASSLRGTGIYNEQFF. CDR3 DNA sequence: TGTGCCAGCAGCCTCCGCGGGACAGGGATCTACAATGAGCAGTTCTTC. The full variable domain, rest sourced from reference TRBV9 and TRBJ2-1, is DSGVTQTPKHLITATGQRVTLRCSPRSGDLSVYWYQQSLDQGLQFLIQYYNGEERAKGNILERFSAQQFPDLHSELNLSSLELGDSALYFCASSLRGTGIYNEQFFGPGTRLTVL.

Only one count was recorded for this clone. The CDR3: CASFPGRGGRDSYNEQFF. CDR3 nucleotides: TGTGCCAGCTTCCCGGGTCGCGGCGGGAGGGACTCCTACAATGAGCAGTTCTTC. The chain joins TRBV28 to TRBJ2-1; 9 bases map to TRBD2. V shed 8 bases, J shed 0 bases, and the junction held 14 bases outside the gene matches. Germline CDR1 reads MDHEN; CDR2 reads SYDVKM. The length of the CDR3 is 18 residues. The whole variable domain, filled in from reference TRBV28 and TRBJ2-1, reads DVKVTQSSRYLVKRTGEKVFLECVQDMDHENMFWYRQDPGLGLRLIYFSYDVKMKEKGDIPEGYSVSREKKERFSLILESASTNQTSMYLCASFPGRGGRDSYNEQFFGPGTRLTVL.

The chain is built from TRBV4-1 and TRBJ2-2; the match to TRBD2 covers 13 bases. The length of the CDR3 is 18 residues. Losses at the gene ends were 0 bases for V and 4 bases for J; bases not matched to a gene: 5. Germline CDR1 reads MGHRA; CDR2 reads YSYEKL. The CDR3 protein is CASSQELAGGPPTGELFF. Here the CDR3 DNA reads TGCGCCAGCAGCCAAGAACTAGCGGGAGGGCCTCCCACCGGGGAGCTGTTTTTT.

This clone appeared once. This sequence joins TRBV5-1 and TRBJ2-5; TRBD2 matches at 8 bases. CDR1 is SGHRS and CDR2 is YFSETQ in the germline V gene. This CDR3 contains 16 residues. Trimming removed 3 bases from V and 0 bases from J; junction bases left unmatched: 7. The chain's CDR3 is CASSSSSGGYQETQYF. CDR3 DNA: TGCGCCAGCAGCTCCTCGTCGGGAGGGTACCAAGAGACCCAGTACTTC.

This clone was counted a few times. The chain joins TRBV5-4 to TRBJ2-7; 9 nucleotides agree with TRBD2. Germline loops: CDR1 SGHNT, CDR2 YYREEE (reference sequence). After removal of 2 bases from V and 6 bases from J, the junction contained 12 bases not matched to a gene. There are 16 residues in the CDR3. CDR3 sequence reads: CASSLPGTSRTVEQYF. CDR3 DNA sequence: TGTGCCAGCAGCTTACCCGGGACTAGCCGAACTGTCGAGCAGTACTTC.

The CDR3 DNA sequence: TGTGCCAGCAGCCAACGAGGACAACTCAACGGGGAGCTGTTTTTT. It encodes CASSQRGQLNGELFF. The rearrangement joins TRBV3-1 (or the pseudogene TRBV3-2) to TRBJ2-2, with a tentative D call TRBD1 (5 bases). CDR3 length equals 15 residues. Trimming shortened V by 2 bases and J by 7 bases, and 14 bases separated the two germline ends. From germline, CDR1 is LGHDT and CDR2 YNNKEL (reference sequence).

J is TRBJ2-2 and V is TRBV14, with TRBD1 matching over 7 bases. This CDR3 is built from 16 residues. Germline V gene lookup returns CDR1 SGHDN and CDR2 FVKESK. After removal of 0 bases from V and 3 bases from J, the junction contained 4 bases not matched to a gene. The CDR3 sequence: CASSQDRGGDTGELFF. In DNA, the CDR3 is TGTGCCAGCAGCCAAGATCGAGGGGGCGACACCGGGGAGCTGTTTTTT.

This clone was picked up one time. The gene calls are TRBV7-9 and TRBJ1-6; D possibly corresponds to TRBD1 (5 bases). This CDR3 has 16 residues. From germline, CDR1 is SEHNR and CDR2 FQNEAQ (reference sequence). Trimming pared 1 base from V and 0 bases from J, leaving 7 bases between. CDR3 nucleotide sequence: TGTGCCAGCAGCTTAGACAGGAGCTCCTATAATTCACCCCTCCACTTT. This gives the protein CASSLDRSSYNSPLHF.

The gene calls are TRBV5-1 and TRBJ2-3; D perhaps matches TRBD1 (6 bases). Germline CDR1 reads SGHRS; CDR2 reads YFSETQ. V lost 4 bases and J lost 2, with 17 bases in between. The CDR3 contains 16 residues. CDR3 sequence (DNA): TGCGCCAGCAGCCCTTCTGGGGGCCCACACACAGATACGCAGTATTTT. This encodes CASSPSGGPHTDTQYF.

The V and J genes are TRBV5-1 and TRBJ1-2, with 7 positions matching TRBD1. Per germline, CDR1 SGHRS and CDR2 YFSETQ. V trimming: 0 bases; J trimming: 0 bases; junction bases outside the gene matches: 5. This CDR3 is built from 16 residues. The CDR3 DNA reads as TGCGCCAGCAGCTTGGCGGGACAGCGTACTAACTATGGCTACACCTTC. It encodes CASSLAGQRTNYGYTF. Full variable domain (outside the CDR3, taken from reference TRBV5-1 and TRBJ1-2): KAGVTQTPRYLIKTRGQQVTLSCSPISGHRSVSWYQQTPGQGLQFLFEYFSETQRNKGNFPGRFSGRQFSNSRSEMNVSTLELGDSALYLCASSLAGQRTNYGYTFGSGTRLTVV.